Below, 7 T cell receptor delta chains from the same sample are listed, as sequenced in a study of gamma-delta chains in newborns, infants, children. TCRdb redid clone calling on the reads using CATT. The sample lists 5,500 to 6,500 delta-chain clones; approximately 0.4% were seen once. The sequenced material came from blood. These receptors came from a child who was a newborn, infant or young child, either healthy, febrile or measles-vaccinated (not recorded which).

A note on this clone: This DNA translates differently at residue 12 from the TCRdb protein, which is that of a much larger clone; a read error is likely, and the protein shown is the DNA's own translation. V and J are TRDV2 and TRDJ3, with a weak D call TRDD3 (6 bases). This CDR3 is 19 amino acids long. From germline, CDR1 is GEAIGNYY and CDR2 EKD. Here the CDR3 reads CACDTWGDDSSGDTRQMFF. The CDR3, as DNA: TGTGCCTGTGACACCTGGGGGGACGACAGCTCCGGGGACACCCGACAGATGTTTTTC.

Concerning this clone itself: The TCRdb record carries a much larger clone's protein, which differs from this DNA's translation at residue 4; a read error is the likely cause, and the protein listed here is the DNA translation. The chain has TRDV2 and TRDJ3; no reliable D call. The CDR3 consists of 18 residues. Looked up from germline, CDR1 is GEAIGNYY and CDR2 is EKD. The DNA for the CDR3 is TGTGCCTGTGGCACCGGAGGGTTCTTCTCCTGGGACACCCGACAGATGTTTTTC. Protein: CACGTGGFFSWDTRQMFF.

This clone was recorded a few times. A much larger clone lies a single base off, so this may be a read error. The sample contains more than one DNA sequence encoding this CDR3. The rearrangement joins TRDV2 to TRDJ2; no reliable D call. The CDR3 is made up of 15 amino acids. Germline values: CDR1 GEAIGNYY, CDR2 EKD. The CDR3 sequence: CACDPLSSLTAQLFF. In DNA form, the CDR3 reads TGTGCCTGTGACCCTCTCTCCTCTTTGACAGCGCAACTCTTCTTT.

There are a few counts of this clone. It differs at one base from a far larger clone, so likely a read error. Other DNA sequences in the sample encode the same CDR3. The V call is TRDV2, the J call TRDJ2; 12 bases are shared with TRDD3. The length of the CDR3 is 17 residues. Per germline, CDR1 GEAIGNYY and CDR2 EKD. V trimming: 7 bases; J trimming: 2 bases; junction bases outside the gene matches: 10. The CDR3 here is CACDPLGDTRLTAQLFF. The CDR3 DNA sequence: TGTGCCTGCGACCCTCTGGGGGATACGCGGTTGACAGCACAACTCTTCTTT.

This clone was observed many times. This may stem from a read error, because a much larger clone lies one nucleotide away. The V gene is TRDV2, the J gene TRDJ1, with a weak D call TRDD3 (6 bases). Germline CDR1 is GEAIGNYY and CDR2 is EKD. CDR3 size: 14 residues. V was cut by 3 bases and J by 0 bases, with 10 bases left in between. In nucleotides, the CDR3 is TGTGCCTGTGACGCCTGGGGATACACCGATAAACTCATCTTT. This codes for CACDAWGYTDKLIF.

Concerning this clone: The protein in TCRdb stems from a much larger clone and differs at residue 3 from this DNA's translation, likely a read error; here the protein is translated from the DNA. This sequence joins TRDV2 and TRDJ3, with 11 bases that match TRDD3. Germline V gene data show CDR1 as GEAIGNYY and CDR2 as EKD. This CDR3 is 19 amino acids long. The chain's CDR3 is CARDTWGIHHSWDTRQMFF. As DNA, the CDR3 is TGTGCCCGTGACACCTGGGGGATACACCACTCCTGGGACACCCGACAGATGTTTTTC.

By share, this clone ranks as medium-sized. The chain joins TRDV2 to TRDJ3; 8 bases line up with TRDD3. The V gene's germline CDR1 is GEAIGNYY and CDR2 EKD. CDR3 size: 19 residues. J gave up 0 bases and V 1 base, and 7 bases lay outside the gene matches. Written as DNA, the CDR3 is TGTGCCTGTGACACGGCGAGCGGGATACGCTCCTGGGACACCCGACAGATGTTTTTC. Translating it yields CACDTASGIRSWDTRQMFF.